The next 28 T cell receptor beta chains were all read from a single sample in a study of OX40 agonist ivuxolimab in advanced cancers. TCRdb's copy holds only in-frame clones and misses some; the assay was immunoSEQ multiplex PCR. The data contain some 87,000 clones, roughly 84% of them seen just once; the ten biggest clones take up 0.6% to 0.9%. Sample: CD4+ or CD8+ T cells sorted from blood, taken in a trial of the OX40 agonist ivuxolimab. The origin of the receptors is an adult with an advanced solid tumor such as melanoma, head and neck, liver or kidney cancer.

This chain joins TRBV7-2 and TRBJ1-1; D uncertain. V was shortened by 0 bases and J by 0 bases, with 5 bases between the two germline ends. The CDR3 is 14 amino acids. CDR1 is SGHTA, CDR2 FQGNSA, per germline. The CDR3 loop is CASSLAPMNTEAFF. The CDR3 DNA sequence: TGTGCCAGCAGCTTAGCCCCAATGAACACTGAAGCTTTCTTT.

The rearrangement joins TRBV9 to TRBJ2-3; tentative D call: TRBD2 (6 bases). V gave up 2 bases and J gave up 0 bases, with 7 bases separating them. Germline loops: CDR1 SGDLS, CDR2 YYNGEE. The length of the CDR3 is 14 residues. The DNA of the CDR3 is TGTGCCAGCAGCGTGAGCGGGAGCACAGATACGCAGTATTTT. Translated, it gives CASSVSGSTDTQYF.

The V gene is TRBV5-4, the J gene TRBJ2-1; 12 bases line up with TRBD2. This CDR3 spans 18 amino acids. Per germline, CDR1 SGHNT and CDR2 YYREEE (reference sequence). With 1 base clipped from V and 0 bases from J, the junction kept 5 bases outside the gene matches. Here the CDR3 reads CASSLRLAGGSSYNEQFF. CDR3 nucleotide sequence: TGTGCCAGCAGCTTGAGGCTAGCGGGAGGGAGCTCCTACAATGAGCAGTTCTTC.

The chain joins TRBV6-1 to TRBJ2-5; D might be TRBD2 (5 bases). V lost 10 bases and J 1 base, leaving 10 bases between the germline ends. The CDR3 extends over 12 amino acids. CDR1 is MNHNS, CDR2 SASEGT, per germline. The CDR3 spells CATRAAQETQYF. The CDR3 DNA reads TGTGCCACGCGGGCAGCCCAAGAGACCCAGTACTTC.

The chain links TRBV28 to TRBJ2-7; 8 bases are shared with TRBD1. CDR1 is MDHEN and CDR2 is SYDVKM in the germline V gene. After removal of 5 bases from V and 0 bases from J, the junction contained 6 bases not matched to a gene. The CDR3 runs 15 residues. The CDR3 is CASSPTGATSYEQYF. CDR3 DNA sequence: TGTGCCAGCAGTCCGACAGGGGCGACCTCCTACGAGCAGTACTTC.

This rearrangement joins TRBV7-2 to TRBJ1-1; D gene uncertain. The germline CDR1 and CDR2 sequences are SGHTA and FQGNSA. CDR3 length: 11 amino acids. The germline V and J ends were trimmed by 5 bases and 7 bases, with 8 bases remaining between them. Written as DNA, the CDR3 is TGTGCCAGCAGCGGGCTGGGTGAAGCTTTCTTT. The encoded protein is CASSGLGEAFF.

The CDR3 DNA is TGTGCCAGCAGCCGGACCCATCAGCCCCAGCATTTT. Translation: CASSRTHQPQHF. The V and J genes are TRBV5-8 and TRBJ1-5; D remains unclear. The CDR3 runs to 12 residues. V was trimmed by 4 bases and J by 5 bases, leaving 7 bases between them. The germline CDR1 and CDR2 sequences are SGHTS and YDEGEE. The variable domain in full, with the rest retrieved from reference TRBV5-8 and TRBJ1-5, is EAGVTQSPTHLIKTRGQQATLRCSPISGHTSVYWYQQALGLGLQFLLWYDEGEERNRGNFPPRFSGRQFPNYSSELNVNALELEDSALYLCASSRTHQPQHFGDGTRLSIL.

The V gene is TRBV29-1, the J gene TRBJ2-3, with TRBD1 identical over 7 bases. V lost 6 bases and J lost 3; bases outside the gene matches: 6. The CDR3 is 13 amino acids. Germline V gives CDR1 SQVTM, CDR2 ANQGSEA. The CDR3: CSVDRVVTDTQYF. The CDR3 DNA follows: TGCAGCGTCGACAGGGTAGTGACAGATACGCAGTATTTT.

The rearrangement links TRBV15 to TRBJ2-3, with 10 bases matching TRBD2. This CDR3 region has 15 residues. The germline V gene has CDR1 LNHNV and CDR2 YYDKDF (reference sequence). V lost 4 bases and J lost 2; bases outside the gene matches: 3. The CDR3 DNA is TGTGCCACCAGCAAACTAGCGGGGTTCACAGATACGCAGTATTTT. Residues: CATSKLAGFTDTQYF. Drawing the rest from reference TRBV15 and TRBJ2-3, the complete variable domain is DAMVIQNPRYQVTQFGKPVTLSCSQTLNHNVMYWYQQKSSQAPKLLFHYYDKDFNNEADTPDNFQSRRPNTSFCFLDIRSPGLGDTAMYLCATSKLAGFTDTQYFGPGTRLTVL.

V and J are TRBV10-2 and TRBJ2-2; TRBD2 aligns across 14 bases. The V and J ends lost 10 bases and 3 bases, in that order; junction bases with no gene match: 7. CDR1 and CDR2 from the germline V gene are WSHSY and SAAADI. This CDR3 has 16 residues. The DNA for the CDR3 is TGCGCCACCCAGACTAGCGGGGGGGCCTACACCGGGGAGCTGTTTTTT. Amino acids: CATQTSGGAYTGELFF.

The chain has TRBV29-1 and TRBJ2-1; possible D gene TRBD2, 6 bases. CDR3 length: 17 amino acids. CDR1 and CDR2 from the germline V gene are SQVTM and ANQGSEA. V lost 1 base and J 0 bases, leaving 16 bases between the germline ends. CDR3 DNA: TGCAGCGTTGAAGGAATTTCCATGGGGGGCTCCTACAATGAGCAGTTCTTC. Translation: CSVEGISMGGSYNEQFF.

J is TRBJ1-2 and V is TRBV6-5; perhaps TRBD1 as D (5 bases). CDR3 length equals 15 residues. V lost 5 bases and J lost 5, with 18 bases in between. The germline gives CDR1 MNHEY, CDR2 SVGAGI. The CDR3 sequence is CASSTEGAGDYGYTF. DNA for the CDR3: TGTGCCAGCAGTACTGAAGGGGCGGGGGATTATGGCTACACCTTC.

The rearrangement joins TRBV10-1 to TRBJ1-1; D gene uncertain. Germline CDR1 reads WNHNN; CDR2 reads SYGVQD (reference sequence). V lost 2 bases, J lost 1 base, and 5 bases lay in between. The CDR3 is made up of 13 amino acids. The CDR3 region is CASSENWNTEAFF. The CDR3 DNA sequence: TGCGCCAGCAGTGAGAACTGGAACACTGAAGCTTTCTTT.

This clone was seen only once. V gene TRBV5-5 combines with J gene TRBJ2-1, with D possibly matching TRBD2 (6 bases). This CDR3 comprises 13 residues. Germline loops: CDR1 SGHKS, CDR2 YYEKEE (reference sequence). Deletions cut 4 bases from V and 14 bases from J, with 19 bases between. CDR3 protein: CASSGGIRDSEFF. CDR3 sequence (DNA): TGTGCCAGCAGCGGAGGCATCCGGGACTCTGAGTTCTTC.

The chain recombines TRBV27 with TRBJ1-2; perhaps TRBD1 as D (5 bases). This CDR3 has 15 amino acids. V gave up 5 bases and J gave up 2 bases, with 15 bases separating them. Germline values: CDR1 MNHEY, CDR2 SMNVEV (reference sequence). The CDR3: CASSPTYRTNYGYTF. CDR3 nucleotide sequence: TGTGCCAGCAGTCCCACGTACAGGACCAACTATGGCTACACCTTC.

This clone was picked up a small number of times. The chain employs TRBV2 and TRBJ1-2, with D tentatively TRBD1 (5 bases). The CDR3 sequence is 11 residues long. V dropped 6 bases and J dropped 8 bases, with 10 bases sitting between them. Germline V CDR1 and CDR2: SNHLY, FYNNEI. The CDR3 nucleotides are TGTGCCAGCAGGGGGCACGGGGGCTACACCTTC. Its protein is CASRGHGGYTF.

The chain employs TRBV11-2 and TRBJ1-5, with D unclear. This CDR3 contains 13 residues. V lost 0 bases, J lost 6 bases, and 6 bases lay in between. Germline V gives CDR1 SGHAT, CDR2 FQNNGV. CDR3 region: CASSLDRSQPQHF. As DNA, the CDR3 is TGTGCCAGCAGCTTAGATCGAAGTCAGCCCCAGCATTTT.

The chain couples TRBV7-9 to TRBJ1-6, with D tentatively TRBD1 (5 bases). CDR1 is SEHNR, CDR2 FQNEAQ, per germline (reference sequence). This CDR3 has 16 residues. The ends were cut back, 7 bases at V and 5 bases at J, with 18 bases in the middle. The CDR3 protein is CASTNSLGRNNSPLHF. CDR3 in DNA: TGTGCCAGCACCAATTCCTTGGGGCGGAATAATTCACCCCTCCACTTT.

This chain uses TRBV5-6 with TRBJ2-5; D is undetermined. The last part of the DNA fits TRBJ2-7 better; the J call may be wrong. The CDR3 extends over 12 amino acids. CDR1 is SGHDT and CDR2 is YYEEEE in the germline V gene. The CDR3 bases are TGTGCCAGCAGCCTTTCCTCCTACGAGCAGTACTTC. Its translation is CASSLSSYEQYF.

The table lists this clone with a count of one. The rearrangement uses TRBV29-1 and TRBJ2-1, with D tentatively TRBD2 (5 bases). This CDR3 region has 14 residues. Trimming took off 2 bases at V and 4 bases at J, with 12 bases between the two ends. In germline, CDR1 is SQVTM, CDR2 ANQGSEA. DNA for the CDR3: TGCAGCGTTGAATCGCAGCGGCGTTACAATGAGCAGTTCTTC. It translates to CSVESQRRYNEQFF.

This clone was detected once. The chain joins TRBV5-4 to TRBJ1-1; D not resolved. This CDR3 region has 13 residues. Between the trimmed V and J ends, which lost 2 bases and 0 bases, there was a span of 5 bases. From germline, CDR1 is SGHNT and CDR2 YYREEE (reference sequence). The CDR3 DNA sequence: TGTGCCAGCAGCTTTAATGTGAACACTGAAGCTTTCTTT. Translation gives CASSFNVNTEAFF.

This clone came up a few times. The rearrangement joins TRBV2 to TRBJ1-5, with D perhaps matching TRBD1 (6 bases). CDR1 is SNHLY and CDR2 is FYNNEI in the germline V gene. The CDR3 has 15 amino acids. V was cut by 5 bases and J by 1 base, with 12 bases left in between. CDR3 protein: CASSPDSTSNQPQHF. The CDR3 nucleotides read TGTGCCAGCAGTCCGGACAGCACGAGCAATCAGCCCCAGCATTTT.

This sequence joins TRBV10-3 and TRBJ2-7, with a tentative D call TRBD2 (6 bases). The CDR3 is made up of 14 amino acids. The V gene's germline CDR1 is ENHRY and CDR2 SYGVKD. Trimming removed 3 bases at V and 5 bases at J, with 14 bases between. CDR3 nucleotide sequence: TGTGCCATCAGTGAAGGGCGGGGAGTAGACGAGCAGTACTTC. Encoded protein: CAISEGRGVDEQYF.

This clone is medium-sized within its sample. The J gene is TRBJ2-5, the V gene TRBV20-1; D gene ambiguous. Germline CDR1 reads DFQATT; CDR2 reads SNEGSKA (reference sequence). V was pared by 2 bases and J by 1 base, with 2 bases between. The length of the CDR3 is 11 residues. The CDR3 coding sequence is TGCAGTGCTAGATCCCAAGAGACCCAGTACTTC. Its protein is CSARSQETQYF.

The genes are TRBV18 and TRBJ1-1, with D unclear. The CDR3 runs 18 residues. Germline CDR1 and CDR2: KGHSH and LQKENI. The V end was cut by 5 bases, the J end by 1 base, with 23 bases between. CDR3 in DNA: TGTGCCAGCTCATCAAGTCTTCAGGACCCGGATTGGAACACTGAAGCTTTCTTT. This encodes CASSSSLQDPDWNTEAFF. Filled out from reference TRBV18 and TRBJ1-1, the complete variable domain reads NAGVMQNPRHLVRRRGQEARLRCSPMKGHSHVYWYRQLPEEGLKFMVYLQKENIIDESGMPKERFSAEFPKEGPSILRIQQVVRGDSAAYFCASSSSLQDPDWNTEAFFGQGTRLTVV.

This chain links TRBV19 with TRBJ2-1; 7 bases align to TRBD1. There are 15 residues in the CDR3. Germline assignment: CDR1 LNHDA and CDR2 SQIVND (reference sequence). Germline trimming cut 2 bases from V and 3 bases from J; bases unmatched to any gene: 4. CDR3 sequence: CASSIPRTGYNEQFF. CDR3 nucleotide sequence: TGTGCCAGTAGTATACCCCGGACAGGCTACAATGAGCAGTTCTTC.

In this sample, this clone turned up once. The CDR3 nucleotides are TGTGCCAGCAGCTCCGGTTTTCCGGATAATTCACCCCTCCACTTT. Protein product: CASSSGFPDNSPLHF. The rearrangement joins TRBV11-2 to TRBJ1-6; D is unclear. Germline CDR1 SGHAT, CDR2 FQNNGV. The CDR3 is 15 residues long. V gave up 4 bases and J gave up 5 bases, with 12 bases separating them.

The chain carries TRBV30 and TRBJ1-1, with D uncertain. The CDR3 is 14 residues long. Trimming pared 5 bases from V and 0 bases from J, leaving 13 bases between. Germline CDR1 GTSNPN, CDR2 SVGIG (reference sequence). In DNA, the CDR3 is TGTGCCTGGTCCGGCGTTTTGGTGAACACTGAAGCTTTCTTT. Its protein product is CAWSGVLVNTEAFF.